A selection of T cell receptor beta chains follows, all from one sample in a study of T cell responses to AZD1222 COVID-19 vaccine. Using immunoSEQ multiplex PCR, the repertoire was profiled, and TCRdb retains in-frame clones only, with some absent. The table has 100,000 to 130,000 clones, about 86% seen once. Sequencing was performed on peripheral blood, taken on day 0 of AZD1222 vaccination. These receptors were obtained from an adult in good health. CDR3s include the opening cysteine and the closing phenylalanine or tryptophan. The D gene is left open where the match is weak. Where a row states a size, it is once, few, many or the class of an expanded clone; other rows omit it.

d_gene: NA
v_gene: TRBV18
abundance: NA
j_gene: TRBJ2-1
CDR3aa: CASSPRNMVGRSYNEQFF
CDR3nt: TGTGCCAGCTCACCACGTAATATGGTGGGCCGCTCCTACAATGAGCAGTTCTTC

d_gene: NA
v_gene: TRBV6-1
abundance: NA
j_gene: TRBJ1-5
CDR3aa: CASSDAQALGAGQPQHF
CDR3nt: TGTGCCAGCAGTGATGCCCAAGCCCTTGGGGCCGGACAGCCCCAGCATTTT

d_gene: NA
v_gene: TRBV6-5
abundance: few
j_gene: TRBJ1-5
CDR3aa: CASNPGGRQPQHF
CDR3nt: TGTGCCAGCAACCCCGGGGGACGTCAGCCCCAGCATTTT

d_gene: NA
v_gene: TRBV27
abundance: NA
j_gene: TRBJ1-6
CDR3aa: CASSPRRGEVSPLHF
CDR3nt: TGTGCCAGCAGTCCCCGGAGGGGGGAGGTTTCACCCCTCCACTTT

d_gene: NA
v_gene: TRBV3-1/TRBV3-2
abundance: NA
j_gene: TRBJ1-1
CDR3aa: CASSQMEETEAFF
CDR3nt: TGTGCCAGCAGCCAAATGGAAGAGACTGAAGCTTTCTTT

d_gene: TRBD1
v_gene: TRBV10-3
abundance: few
j_gene: TRBJ2-7
CDR3aa: CATHRDRDYEQYF
CDR3nt: TGTGCCACGCACCGGGACAGGGACTACGAGCAGTACTTC

d_gene: NA
v_gene: TRBV20-1
abundance: NA
j_gene: TRBJ1-3
CDR3aa: CSASAGANGNTIYF
CDR3nt: TGCAGTGCTAGTGCAGGGGCCAATGGAAACACCATATATTTT

d_gene: TRBD2
v_gene: TRBV7-3
abundance: NA
j_gene: TRBJ2-5
CDR3aa: CASSSRLAGGKETQYF
CDR3nt: TGTGCCAGCAGTTCCAGACTAGCGGGGGGTAAAGAGACCCAGTACTTC

d_gene: TRBD2
v_gene: TRBV7-2
abundance: NA
j_gene: TRBJ2-1
CDR3aa: CASSFSMGGDEQFF
CDR3nt: TGTGCCAGCAGTTTTAGTATGGGAGGGGATGAGCAGTTCTTC

d_gene: NA
v_gene: TRBV24-1
abundance: once
j_gene: TRBJ2-1
CDR3aa: CATSARNEQFF
CDR3nt: TGTGCCACCAGTGCCCGCAATGAGCAGTTCTTC

d_gene: NA
v_gene: TRBV18
abundance: NA
j_gene: TRBJ1-2
CDR3aa: CASSPLMDSDRDYGYTF
CDR3nt: TGTGCCAGCTCACCGCTCATGGACAGCGATCGGGACTATGGCTACACCTTC

d_gene: TRBD1
v_gene: TRBV7-9
abundance: NA
j_gene: TRBJ2-1
CDR3aa: CASSLAGGTGADNEQFF
CDR3nt: TGTGCCAGCAGCTTAGCGGGCGGGACAGGGGCGGACAATGAGCAGTTCTTC

d_gene: TRBD1
v_gene: TRBV3-1/TRBV3-2
abundance: NA
j_gene: TRBJ2-7
CDR3aa: CASSQEWDRDYEQYF
CDR3nt: TGTGCCAGCAGCCAAGAATGGGACAGGGACTACGAGCAGTACTTC

d_gene: NA
v_gene: TRBV3-1/TRBV3-2
abundance: NA
j_gene: TRBJ2-7
CDR3aa: CASSQESRGGRYEQYF
CDR3nt: TGTGCCAGCAGCCAAGAATCTCGAGGGGGAAGGTACGAGCAGTACTTC

d_gene: NA
v_gene: TRBV19
abundance: NA
j_gene: TRBJ2-7
CDR3aa: CASTPRTGQLFEQYF
CDR3nt: TGTGCCAGTACCCCCCGAACGGGACAACTTTTCGAGCAGTACTTC

d_gene: NA
v_gene: TRBV9
abundance: once
j_gene: TRBJ1-4
CDR3aa: CASSVAGGLVEKLFF
CDR3nt: TGTGCCAGCAGCGTAGCGGGGGGGCTAGTTGAAAAACTGTTTTTT

d_gene: TRBD1
v_gene: TRBV2
abundance: NA
j_gene: TRBJ2-6
CDR3aa: CASRRDSVSSGANVLTF
CDR3nt: TGTGCCAGCAGGAGGGACAGCGTATCCTCTGGGGCCAACGTCCTGACTTTC

d_gene: NA
v_gene: TRBV7-9
abundance: NA
j_gene: TRBJ1-5
CDR3aa: CASSPSRGSGNQPQHF
CDR3nt: TGTGCCAGCAGCCCTAGCCGGGGGTCCGGTAATCAGCCCCAGCATTTT

d_gene: NA
v_gene: TRBV2
abundance: NA
j_gene: TRBJ2-1
CDR3aa: CASTRGSSYNEQFF
CDR3nt: TGTGCCAGCACCCGGGGTTCCTCCTACAATGAGCAGTTCTTC

d_gene: NA
v_gene: TRBV11-2
abundance: NA
j_gene: TRBJ1-3
CDR3aa: CASSFRGQFGNTIYF
CDR3nt: TGTGCCAGCAGCTTCAGGGGTCAGTTTGGAAACACCATATATTTT

d_gene: NA
v_gene: TRBV19
abundance: NA
j_gene: TRBJ1-3
CDR3aa: CASRRNTIYF
CDR3nt: TGTGCCAGTAGGCGAAACACCATATATTTT

d_gene: NA
v_gene: TRBV5-8
abundance: NA
j_gene: TRBJ1-2
CDR3aa: CASSLNRRANYGYTF
CDR3nt: TGTGCCAGCAGCTTGAACCGCAGGGCTAACTATGGCTACACCTTC

d_gene: NA
v_gene: TRBV12-3/TRBV12-4
abundance: few
j_gene: TRBJ2-5
CDR3aa: CASSLGLPETQYF
CDR3nt: TGTGCCAGCAGTTTGGGACTTCCCGAGACCCAGTACTTC

d_gene: NA
v_gene: TRBV6-5
abundance: NA
j_gene: TRBJ1-5
CDR3aa: CASSSQGNQPQHF
CDR3nt: TGTGCCAGCAGTTCTCAGGGGAATCAGCCCCAGCATTTT

d_gene: NA
v_gene: TRBV6-5
abundance: NA
j_gene: TRBJ2-2
CDR3aa: CASSMGSPNTGELFF
CDR3nt: TGTGCCAGCAGCATGGGCTCTCCGAACACCGGGGAGCTGTTTTTT

d_gene: NA
v_gene: TRBV15
abundance: NA
j_gene: TRBJ1-2
CDR3aa: CATSRDRQSYGYTF
CDR3nt: TGTGCCACCAGCAGAGATCGGCAGTCCTATGGCTACACCTTC

d_gene: NA
v_gene: TRBV10-3
abundance: NA
j_gene: TRBJ1-2
CDR3aa: CAIGGPGAEYGYTF
CDR3nt: TGTGCCATCGGGGGACCCGGGGCGGAATATGGCTACACCTTC

d_gene: TRBD1
v_gene: TRBV28
abundance: few
j_gene: TRBJ1-1
CDR3aa: CASQSTGGAGTEAFF
CDR3nt: TGTGCCAGCCAGAGTACAGGGGGCGCGGGCACTGAAGCTTTCTTT